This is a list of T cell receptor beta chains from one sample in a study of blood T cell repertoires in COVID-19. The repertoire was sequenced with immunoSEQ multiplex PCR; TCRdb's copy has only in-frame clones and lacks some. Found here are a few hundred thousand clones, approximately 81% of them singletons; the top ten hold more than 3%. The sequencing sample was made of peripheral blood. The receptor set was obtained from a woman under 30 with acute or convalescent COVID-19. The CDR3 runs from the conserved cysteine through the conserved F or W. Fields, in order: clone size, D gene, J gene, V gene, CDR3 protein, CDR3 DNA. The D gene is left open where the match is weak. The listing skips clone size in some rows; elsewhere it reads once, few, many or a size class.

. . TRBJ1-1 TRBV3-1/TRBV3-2 CASSPTNTEAFF TGTGCCAGCAGCCCAACAAACACTGAAGCTTTCTTT
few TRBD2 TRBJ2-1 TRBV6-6 CASSSGRGDPNEQFF TGTGCCAGCAGTTCCGGGCGGGGGGACCCCAATGAGCAGTTCTTC
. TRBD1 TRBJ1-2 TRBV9 CASTSGLDRGLPNYGYTF TGTGCCAGCACTTCCGGGCTGGACAGGGGATTGCCTAACTATGGCTACACCTTC
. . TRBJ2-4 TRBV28 CASRLQGVAKNIQYF TGTGCCAGCAGATTACAGGGTGTAGCCAAAAACATTCAGTACTTC
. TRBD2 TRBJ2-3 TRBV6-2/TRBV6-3 CASSYSSGRAQETDTQYF TGTGCCAGCAGTTACTCTAGCGGGAGGGCCCAGGAAACAGATACGCAGTATTTT
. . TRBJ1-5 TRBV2 CASTRGREPNQPQHF TGTGCCAGCACCCGCGGGAGGGAACCCAATCAGCCCCAGCATTTT
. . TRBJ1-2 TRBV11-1 CASGPRGAYYGYTF TGTGCCAGCGGCCCCCGGGGGGCGTACTATGGCTACACCTTC
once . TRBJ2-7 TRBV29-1 CSAISGVSSYEQYF TGCAGCGCTATCTCAGGGGTGAGCTCCTACGAGCAGTACTTC
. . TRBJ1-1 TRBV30 CAWSDNRNTEAFF TGTGCCTGGAGTGATAACAGGAACACTGAAGCTTTCTTT
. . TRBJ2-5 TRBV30 CAWTSPGTTEGKTQYF TGTGCCTGGACCTCGCCTGGGACAACGGAAGGGAAGACCCAGTACTTC
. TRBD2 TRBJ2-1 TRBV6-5 CASSQAGVHNEQFF TGTGCCAGCAGCCAAGCGGGAGTTCACAATGAGCAGTTCTTC
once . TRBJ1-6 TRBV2 CASSENTGFNSPLHF TGTGCCAGCAGTGAAAACACAGGGTTTAATTCACCCCTCCACTTT
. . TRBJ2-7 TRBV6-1 CASSSRESSYEQYF TGTGCCAGCAGTTCTCGGGAGAGCTCCTACGAGCAGTACTTC
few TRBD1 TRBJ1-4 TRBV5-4 CASSLDRGNEKLFF TGTGCCAGCAGCCTGGACAGGGGGAATGAAAAACTGTTTTTT
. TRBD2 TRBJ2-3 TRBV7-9 CASSPWREGERTDTQYF TGTGCCAGCAGCCCCTGGCGGGAGGGGGAGAGGACAGATACGCAGTATTTT
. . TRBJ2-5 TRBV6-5 CASSQGETQYF TGTGCCAGCAGTCAGGGGGAGACCCAGTACTTC
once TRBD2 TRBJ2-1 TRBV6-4 CASSDTGTSEYNEQFF TGTGCCAGCAGTGACACAGGGACTAGCGAGTACAATGAGCAGTTCTTC
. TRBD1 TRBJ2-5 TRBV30 CAWSADRGKETQYF TGTGCCTGGAGTGCCGACAGGGGGAAAGAGACCCAGTACTTC
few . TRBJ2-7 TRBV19 CASSARTNSYEQYF TGTGCCAGTAGTGCCAGGACAAACTCCTACGAGCAGTACTTC